A selection of T cell receptor beta chains follows, all from one sample in a study of post-analysis software for immune sequencing data. TCRdb processed the PCR reads anew with MiXCR; each CDR3 protein has one entry. The repertoire holds about 540,000 distinct CDR3 sequences, with 30% to 40% as singletons. Sequenced sample: blood. These receptors were taken from a girl under 18 with multiple sclerosis. The CDR3 runs from the conserved cysteine through the conserved F or W. D genes are given only for firm matches. Not all rows give a size; the values are once, few, many and, for expanded clones, a class.

d_call	clone_size	v_call	j_call	cdr3_aa	cdr3_nt
TRBD2	few	TRBV7-2	TRBJ2-5	CASGARGLAEETQYF	TGTGCCAGCGGGGCGCGAGGACTAGCGGAAGAGACCCAGTACTTC
.	once	TRBV11-2	TRBJ1-2	CASSPRPGLNYGYTF	TGTGCCAGCAGCCCCCGGCCTGGTCTCAACTATGGCTACACCTTC
.	few	TRBV24-1	TRBJ2-7	CATSGAREPSERPYEQYF	TGTGCCACCAGTGGGGCTCGGGAGCCGAGCGAGAGACCCTACGAGCAGTACTTC
TRBD1	many	TRBV10-3	TRBJ2-5	CAIRTGTGDETQYF	TGTGCCATCAGAACCGGGACAGGGGATGAGACCCAGTACTTC
.	.	TRBV7-2	TRBJ2-3	CASTDTQYF	TGTGCCAGCACCGATACGCAGTATTTT
TRBD2	.	TRBV20-1	TRBJ2-6	CSAARLAGSHSSGANVLTF	TGCAGTGCTGCTCGACTAGCGGGGTCCCACAGCTCTGGGGCCAACGTCCTGACTTTC
.	.	TRBV12-5	TRBJ1-2	CASGLVLGTIGYTF	TGTGCTAGTGGTTTGGTACTGGGTACCATCGGCTACACCTTC
.	.	TRBV2	TRBJ1-1	CASPSAEAFF	TGTGCCAGCCCTTCGGCAGAAGCTTTCTTT
TRBD1	.	TRBV7-7	TRBJ1-6	CASSFGDRGRDNSPLHF	TGTGCTAGCAGCTTTGGTGACAGGGGGCGAGATAATTCACCCCTCCACTTT
TRBD1	.	TRBV12-3/TRBV12-4	TRBJ2-3	CASSKGQGAGDTQYF	TGTGCCAGCAGCAAAGGACAGGGGGCTGGGGATACGCAGTATTTT
.	.	TRBV20-1	TRBJ1-5	CSARDPQGSNQPQHF	TGCAGTGCTAGAGATCCACAGGGAAGCAATCAGCCCCAGCATTTT
.	.	TRBV28	TRBJ2-3	CASSLRPDTQYF	TGTGCCAGCAGTCTCCGCCCAGATACGCAGTATTTT
.	.	TRBV5-1	TRBJ1-2	CASSFEGPNYGYTF	TGCGCCAGCAGCTTCGAGGGCCCTAACTATGGCTACACCTTC
TRBD2	few	TRBV28	TRBJ2-1	CASRDHGGADIHEQFF	TGTGCCAGCAGGGATCACGGGGGGGCCGATATCCATGAGCAGTTCTTC
.	.	TRBV11-1	TRBJ2-3	CASSLGVTYSTDTQYF	TGTGCCAGCAGTCTTGGGGTAACCTACTCCACAGATACGCAGTATTTT
TRBD2	many	TRBV9	TRBJ2-5	CASSRLAGQETQYF	TGTGCCAGCAGTCGACTAGCGGGCCAAGAGACCCAGTACTTC
.	.	TRBV2	TRBJ2-6	CASQLSSSGWAGANVLTF	TGTGCCAGCCAGCTATCCTCCTCCGGGTGGGCTGGGGCCAACGTCCTGACTTTC
TRBD2	.	TRBV11-2	TRBJ2-1	CASSLDQGGGGRVDEQFF	TGTGCCAGCAGCTTAGATCAGGGAGGCGGGGGGCGCGTGGATGAGCAGTTCTTC
TRBD1	.	TRBV5-1	TRBJ1-1	CASSLIVPGGAEAFF	TGCGCCAGCAGCTTGATAGTCCCAGGGGGGGCTGAAGCTTTCTTT
.	few	TRBV24-1	TRBJ1-2	CATSDSAFGGYTF	TGTGCCACCAGTGATTCGGCTTTCGGAGGCTACACCTTC
.	.	TRBV12-3/TRBV12-4	TRBJ2-7	CASTTGRLKAYEQYF	TGTGCCAGCACCACAGGACGGTTAAAGGCCTACGAGCAGTACTTC
.	few	TRBV5-5	TRBJ2-1	CASSPDINEQFF	TGTGCCAGCAGCCCGGACATCAATGAGCAGTTCTTC
TRBD1	.	TRBV2	TRBJ2-3	CASTLDRGRNTQYF	TGTGCCAGCACCCTCGACAGGGGGCGAAATACGCAGTATTTT
TRBD2	few	TRBV11-2	TRBJ2-3	CASSPGVGRGVGTDTQYF	TGTGCCAGCAGCCCGGGGGTGGGGCGGGGGGTCGGCACAGATACGCAGTATTTT
.	few	TRBV7-9	TRBJ1-4	CASSLGVSSGEKLFF	TGTGCCAGCAGCTTAGGGGTTTCATCTGGGGAAAAACTGTTTTTT
.	.	TRBV28	TRBJ2-2	CASRQPERYGTPNTGELFF	TGTGCCAGCAGACAACCGGAGCGGTACGGGACACCGAACACCGGGGAGCTGTTTTTT
.	.	TRBV7-2	TRBJ2-7	CASSLLALSYEQYF	TGTGCCAGCAGCTTACTAGCTCTGTCCTACGAGCAGTACTTC
.	.	TRBV12-3/TRBV12-4	TRBJ2-5	CASSLEVPHETQYF	TGTGCCAGCAGTTTAGAGGTCCCTCACGAGACCCAGTACTTC
.	many	TRBV12-3/TRBV12-4	TRBJ2-2	CASSFAGTGELFF	TGTGCCAGCAGTTTCGCGGGCACCGGGGAGCTGTTTTTT
.	few	TRBV7-9	TRBJ2-5	CASSLYREIETQYF	TGTGCCAGCAGCTTATACCGGGAGATAGAGACCCAGTACTTC
.	.	TRBV7-8	TRBJ2-3	CASSLVEAPDTQYF	TGTGCCAGCAGCTTAGTCGAGGCCCCAGATACGCAGTATTTT
.	.	TRBV7-9	TRBJ1-4	CASSLGPETEKLFF	TGTGCCAGCAGCTTAGGGCCGGAGACCGAAAAACTGTTTTTT
.	few	TRBV6-6	TRBJ1-1	CASVLGRGTEAFF	TGTGCCAGCGTCCTTGGGCGGGGAACTGAAGCTTTCTTT
TRBD2	.	TRBV29-1	TRBJ2-7	CSVEETSGSSPFSYEQYF	TGCAGCGTTGAAGAAACTAGCGGGTCTTCTCCCTTCTCCTACGAGCAGTACTTC
.	.	TRBV4-1	TRBJ2-5	CASSQDWQGRETQYF	TGCGCCAGCAGCCAAGATTGGCAGGGGAGAGAGACCCAGTACTTC
.	.	TRBV20-1	TRBJ1-4	CSASGPREKLFF	TGCAGTGCTAGTGGTCCCCGCGAAAAACTGTTTTTT
.	few	TRBV5-1	TRBJ2-1	CASSLEVTGYNEQFF	TGCGCCAGCAGCTTGGAGGTTACAGGGTACAATGAGCAGTTCTTC
.	few	TRBV29-1	TRBJ1-1	CSAGPGHEAFF	TGCAGCGCGGGACCCGGCCATGAAGCTTTCTTT
.	few	TRBV6-6	TRBJ1-4	CASRGGAGNEKLFF	TGTGCCAGCAGGGGAGGGGCGGGGAATGAAAAACTGTTTTTT
.	.	TRBV5-1	TRBJ2-5	CTSSPWDPETQYF	TGCACCAGCAGCCCTTGGGACCCCGAGACCCAGTACTTC
.	.	TRBV14	TRBJ2-7	CASNQGLPTYEQYF	TGTGCCAGCAACCAGGGGTTGCCGACCTACGAGCAGTACTTC
TRBD1	once	TRBV18	TRBJ1-6	CASSKDRQTYNSPLHF	TGTGCCAGCTCGAAGGACAGGCAGACCTATAATTCACCCCTCCACTTT
TRBD1	.	TRBV5-1	TRBJ2-3	CASSQDGQGLYTQYF	TGCGCCAGCAGCCAGGATGGACAGGGGTTATATACGCAGTATTTT
TRBD2	.	TRBV7-2	TRBJ2-3	CASSLGGTMRDTQYF	TGTGCCAGCAGCTTAGGTGGGACTATGAGAGATACGCAGTATTTT
TRBD2	many	TRBV29-1	TRBJ2-1	CSVEDGSGGVNEQFF	TGCAGCGTTGAAGATGGGAGCGGGGGTGTCAATGAGCAGTTCTTC
TRBD2	.	TRBV7-8	TRBJ2-3	CASSLRIAGAADTQYF	TGTGCCAGCAGCTTAAGAATAGCGGGGGCCGCGGATACGCAGTATTTT
TRBD2	few	TRBV20-1	TRBJ2-3	CSAGTSGDTQYF	TGCAGTGCCGGGACTAGCGGGGATACGCAGTATTTT
TRBD2	few	TRBV20-1	TRBJ2-7	CSASHLAGASYEQYF	TGCAGTGCTAGTCACCTAGCGGGGGCCTCCTACGAGCAGTACTTC
.	.	TRBV20-1	TRBJ2-7	CSARDLRAYEQYF	TGCAGTGCTAGAGATCTGCGGGCCTACGAGCAGTACTTC
.	.	TRBV7-2	TRBJ2-3	CASSLEGAGTPTDTQYF	TGTGCCAGCAGCTTAGAAGGCGCCGGGACCCCGACAGATACGCAGTATTTT
.	.	TRBV9	TRBJ1-1	CASSVESAPNTEAFF	TGTGCCAGCAGCGTAGAATCAGCTCCGAACACTGAAGCTTTCTTT
TRBD1	.	TRBV7-3	TRBJ1-1	CASSGQGSTEAFF	TGTGCCAGCAGCGGACAGGGGAGCACTGAAGCTTTCTTT
.	few	TRBV5-8	TRBJ2-6	CADRWGTSGANVLTF	TGTGCCGACCGATGGGGAACCTCTGGGGCCAACGTCCTGACTTTC
TRBD2	few	TRBV9	TRBJ2-3	CASSVDSGRSTDTQYF	TGTGCCAGCAGCGTAGATAGCGGGCGTAGCACAGATACGCAGTATTTT
.	.	TRBV12-3/TRBV12-4	TRBJ2-3	CASRPTVTTDAQYF	TGTGCCAGCAGGCCCACAGTGACCACAGATGCGCAATATTTT
TRBD2	.	TRBV6-4	TRBJ2-5	CASSDPPGSGGAKEETQYF	TGTGCCAGCAGTGACCCCCCCGGAAGCGGGGGGGCTAAGGAAGAGACCCAGTACTTC
.	few	TRBV14	TRBJ1-2	CASSQDVQAHYGYTF	TGTGCCAGCAGCCAAGATGTCCAGGCCCACTATGGCTACACCTTC
.	few	TRBV5-6	TRBJ1-1	CASSLLRQSISNTEAFF	TGTGCCAGCAGCTTGCTTCGACAGTCTATTTCGAACACTGAAGCTTTCTTT
.	few	TRBV6-6	TRBJ2-6	CASGLGRNSGANVLTF	TGTGCCAGCGGGCTAGGGAGGAATTCTGGGGCCAACGTCCTGACTTTC